The 11 T cell receptor beta chains given below trace back to one sample, sequenced in a study of T cell responses to AZD1222 COVID-19 vaccine. Clones were read by immunoSEQ multiplex PCR, and TCRdb kept only the in-frame ones, dropping some. Among 120,000 to 150,000 clones listed, just over 90% were seen once. The sample was peripheral blood, taken on day 0 of AZD1222 vaccination. The receptors originated from an adult in good health.

The V call is TRBV7-2, the J call TRBJ2-2; D is unresolved. V was clipped by 9 bases and J by 1 base, with 12 bases between them. The CDR3 contains 14 residues. Germline lookup yields CDR1 SGHTA and CDR2 FQGNSA. The CDR3 region is CASNFRLNTGELFF. Here the CDR3 DNA reads TGTGCCAGTAATTTTCGGTTGAACACCGGGGAGCTGTTTTTT.

V is TRBV5-4 and J is TRBJ2-7; 10 nucleotides agree with TRBD1. The CDR3 extends over 15 amino acids. Unmatched junction bases numbered 4, after V lost 0 bases and J lost 4 bases. Per germline, CDR1 SGHNT and CDR2 YYREEE (reference sequence). CDR3 in amino acids: CASSLEGTGEYEQYF. The CDR3 coding sequence is TGTGCCAGCAGCTTGGAGGGGACAGGGGAGTACGAGCAGTACTTC.

A note on this clone: Other nucleotide sequences in the sample specify the same CDR3. The chain links TRBV12-3 or TRBV12-4 to TRBJ2-1, with D unclear. The CDR3 totals 13 residues. The V gene lost 1 base and the J gene lost 6 bases, with 7 bases spanning the gap. The CDR3 spells CASSLGLFNEQFF. The DNA of the CDR3 is TGTGCCAGCAGTTTAGGGCTATTCAATGAGCAGTTCTTC.

The chain carries TRBV11-2 and TRBJ2-7; D not resolved. V shed 4 bases and J shed 7 bases, with 11 bases lying between them. Germline loops: CDR1 SGHAT, CDR2 FQNNGV. The CDR3 length is 12 residues. CDR3 DNA sequence: TGTGCCAGCAGCTCCCCAGAGTGGGAGCAGTACTTC. As protein: CASSSPEWEQYF. The full variable domain, with the rest looked up from reference TRBV11-2 and TRBJ2-7, is EAGVAQSPRYKIIEKRQSVAFWCNPISGHATLYWYQQILGQGPKLLIQFQNNGVVDDSQLPKDRFSAERLKGVDSTLKIQPAKLEDSAVYLCASSSPEWEQYFGPGTRLTVT.

The chain couples TRBV6-5 to TRBJ2-7; no definite D call. The V end lost 7 bases, the J end lost 0 bases, and 7 bases lay between the germline ends. Germline V gives CDR1 MNHEY, CDR2 SVGAGI. The CDR3 extends over 12 amino acids. CDR3 DNA: TGTGCCAGCAAGGAGAGCTCCTACGAGCAGTACTTC. Its protein product is CASKESSYEQYF.

This chain connects TRBV13 to TRBJ2-2, with D hard to call. The V gene lost 5 bases and the J gene lost 6 bases, with 16 bases spanning the gap. The V gene's germline CDR1 is PRHDT and CDR2 FYEKMQ (reference sequence). The CDR3 has 15 amino acids. CDR3 sequence reads: CASSRDSPGAGELFF. The CDR3 nucleotides read TGTGCCAGCAGCCGCGACTCCCCCGGAGCCGGGGAGCTGTTTTTT.

The chain recombines TRBV2 with TRBJ1-4, with D tentatively TRBD1 (6 bases). V was pared by 6 bases and J by 0 bases, with 8 bases between. CDR1 and CDR2 (germline): SNHLY, FYNNEI. This CDR3 has 14 amino acids. CDR3 sequence: CASSGQSTNEKLFF. Here the CDR3 DNA reads TGTGCCAGCAGCGGACAGTCAACTAATGAAAAACTGTTTTTT.

This rearrangement joins TRBV7-2 to TRBJ1-1, with a possible D match to TRBD1 (5 bases). CDR1 is SGHTA and CDR2 is FQGNSA in the germline V gene. V was pared by 2 bases and J by 5 bases, with 12 bases between. This CDR3 has 14 residues. As DNA, the CDR3 is TGTGCCAGCAGCTTAAAGGGCGGGGGGACTGAAGCTTTCTTT. Translated, it gives CASSLKGGGTEAFF.

The rearrangement joins TRBV2 to TRBJ1-1, with 12 positions matching TRBD1. Germline lookup yields CDR1 SNHLY and CDR2 FYNNEI. Trimming at V came to 2 bases and at J to 11 bases, leaving 3 bases not matched to a gene. The CDR3 spans 13 residues. The CDR3 coding sequence is TGTGCCAGCAGTGAAAGGGACAGGGGGCTTGCTTTCTTT. Amino acid sequence: CASSERDRGLAFF.

This clone was found once. The V and J genes are TRBV7-2 and TRBJ1-2; D ambiguous. The CDR3 covers 17 residues. The germline V and J ends were trimmed by 1 base and 1 base, with 16 bases remaining between them. Germline CDR1 SGHTA, CDR2 FQGNSA. This CDR3 is CASSLDGNLRFNYGYTF. The DNA of the CDR3 is TGTGCCAGCAGCTTAGACGGTAACCTGAGATTTAACTATGGCTACACCTTC.

V is TRBV9 and J is TRBJ2-2; 13 bases agree with TRBD2. This CDR3 is 19 amino acids long. V lost 0 bases to trimming and J lost 0 bases; unmatched junction nucleotides: 5. Germline V gives CDR1 SGDLS, CDR2 YYNGEE. DNA for the CDR3: TGTGCCAGCAGCGTAGCTTGGGGGACTAGCGGGACGAACACCGGGGAGCTGTTTTTT. Its protein product is CASSVAWGTSGTNTGELFF.